The clone carrying this T cell receptor beta chain was counted many times. As yet, its antigen is unknown. TCRdb passed the 5' RACE reads through MiXCR, listing each CDR3 protein once. The table lists some 300,000 distinct CDR3 sequences, 8.5% to 10% of them singletons, with about 3.5% in the top ten. The record originates from a study of T cells after yellow fever vaccination. CDR3 length: 12 residues. In germline, CDR1 is SGHNT, CDR2 YYREEE (reference sequence). V shed 4 bases and J shed 4 bases, with 8 bases lying between them. Findings and caveats of the study: Among all clonotypes, a small share was observed in both CD4 and CD8 compartments. Researchers cautioned that FACS-sorted repertoires could harbor abundant clonotypes contaminating from the bulk population. Once the booster was given, most primary-vaccination clones reappeared, at approximately 97% for CD4 and roughly 86% for CD8.

The genes are TRBV5-4 and TRBJ1-2; tentative D call: TRBD1 (5 bases). This receptor was identified in a man aged 18 to 29 who received the YFV17D yellow fever vaccine. Sequencing was performed on CD4+ T cells sorted from PBMCs, taken 5 days after the yellow fever booster vaccination. The CDR3 DNA reads TGTGCCAGCAGCGAAGACAGCTATGGCTACACCTTC. Residues: CASSEDSYGYTF. Full variable domain (remainder filled in from reference TRBV5-4 and TRBJ1-2): ETGVTQSPTHLIKTRGQQVTLRCSSQSGHNTVSWYQQALGQGPQFIFQYYREEENGRGNFPPRFSGLQFPNYSSELNVNALELDDSALYLCASSEDSYGYTFGSGTRLTVV.